These 17 T cell receptor beta chains were all obtained from the same sample, sequenced in a study of cytotoxic CD8 clonotypes in ibrutinib-treated CLL. TCRdb keeps only in-frame clones here, not all; method: immunoSEQ multiplex PCR. The sample records 250,000 to 350,000 clones, around 69% being singletons. This specimen was PBMCs, taken at disease progression, from a patient treated with ibrutinib. Every receptor here comes from a human donor with chronic lymphocytic leukemia.

This sequence joins TRBV9 and TRBJ2-3; 8 nucleotides line up with TRBD1. Germline V gene data show CDR1 as SGDLS and CDR2 as YYNGEE. The ends lost 3 bases at V and 2 bases at J; junction bases unmatched: 11. There are 17 residues in the CDR3. Here the CDR3 reads CASSARVGTGPTDTQYF. CDR3 sequence (DNA): TGTGCCAGCAGCGCACGAGTGGGGACAGGACCCACAGATACGCAGTATTTT.

In this sample, this clone turned up once. This chain uses TRBV27 with TRBJ2-2, with 7 bases matching TRBD1. Germline V gives CDR1 MNHEY, CDR2 SMNVEV (reference sequence). The CDR3 loop spans 15 amino acids. V gave up 5 bases and J gave up 4 bases; unmatched junction bases: 7. CDR3 protein: CASSRETGPTGELFF. CDR3 in DNA: TGTGCCAGCAGTAGAGAGACAGGGCCCACCGGGGAGCTGTTTTTT.

This clone was counted a few times. The chain joins TRBV7-2 to TRBJ2-5, with D hard to call. The CDR3 runs to 12 residues. V dropped 6 bases and J dropped 2 bases, with 7 bases sitting between them. CDR1 and CDR2 (germline): SGHTA, FQGNSA. The CDR3 DNA reads TGTGCCAGCAGGCGTATGCAAGAGACCCAGTACTTC. Its translation is CASRRMQETQYF.

The chain uses TRBV7-8 and TRBJ2-1; D may be TRBD1 (6 bases). The ends were cut back, 4 bases at V and 9 bases at J, with 19 bases in the middle. The CDR3 consists of 15 residues. Germline loops: CDR1 SGHVS, CDR2 FQNEAQ. The CDR3 DNA reads as TGTGCCAGCAGCTACGAGCTTACAGGGTCTGGTGAGCAGTTCTTC. Its translation: CASSYELTGSGEQFF.

The V call is TRBV9, the J call TRBJ2-1; possibly TRBD1 for D (6 bases). CDR1 and CDR2 from the germline V gene are SGDLS and YYNGEE. This CDR3 region has 14 residues. The V and J ends lost 0 bases and 5 bases respectively, with 9 bases between them. For the CDR3, the DNA is TGTGCCAGCAGCGTAGCGGACAGACACAATGAGCAGTTCTTC. Amino acids: CASSVADRHNEQFF. The complete variable domain, with remaining parts taken from reference TRBV9 and TRBJ2-1, reads DSGVTQTPKHLITATGQRVTLRCSPRSGDLSVYWYQQSLDQGLQFLIQYYNGEERAKGNILERFSAQQFPDLHSELNLSSLELGDSALYFCASSVADRHNEQFFGPGTRLTVL.

In this sample, this clone turned up once. The chain links TRBV6-6 to TRBJ1-4; possibly TRBD1 for D (5 bases). The CDR3 has 14 residues. Deletions cut 3 bases from V and 7 bases from J, with 12 bases between. Germline V gene sequence: CDR1 MNHNY, CDR2 SVGAGI (reference sequence). The CDR3 loop reads CASSYGGSGEKLFF. The CDR3 DNA sequence: TGTGCCAGCAGTTATGGGGGGTCCGGTGAAAAACTGTTTTTT.

The rearrangement joins TRBV19 to TRBJ2-5; no definite D call. This CDR3 spans 13 amino acids. Per germline, CDR1 LNHDA and CDR2 SQIVND (reference sequence). The V gene lost 2 bases and the J gene lost 9 bases, with 13 bases spanning the gap. The CDR3 DNA is TGTGCCAGTAGTATAAGGCACACAAGGTCCCAGTACTTC. Protein sequence: CASSIRHTRSQYF.

This chain joins TRBV29-1 and TRBJ2-7, with 8 positions matching TRBD2. Losses at the gene ends were 6 bases for V and 5 bases for J; bases not matched to a gene: 9. CDR1 is SQVTM, CDR2 ANQGSEA, per germline. The CDR3 is made up of 13 amino acids. The CDR3 DNA reads TGCAGCGTACACGGGACTAGTACGAACGAGCAGTACTTC. It codes for CSVHGTSTNEQYF.

At least ten counts were recorded for this clone. The rearrangement links TRBV7-2 to TRBJ2-5, with 11 bases that match TRBD2. J was trimmed by 5 bases and V by 2 bases; bases with no gene match: 4. The CDR3 is made up of 15 amino acids. Germline CDR1 is SGHTA and CDR2 is FQGNSA. The CDR3 region is CASSLSLAGGETQYF. CDR3 coding DNA: TGTGCCAGCAGCTTAAGTCTAGCGGGGGGTGAGACCCAGTACTTC.

The rearrangement links TRBV18 to TRBJ2-7; 7 bases agree with TRBD1. The CDR3 loop spans 13 amino acids. In germline, CDR1 is KGHSH, CDR2 LQKENI. V lost 6 bases and J lost 2; bases outside the gene matches: 4. Written as DNA, the CDR3 is TGTGCCAGCTCGAGGGACAGTACCTACGAGCAGTACTTC. Its translation is CASSRDSTYEQYF. Complete variable domain (other parts from reference TRBV18 and TRBJ2-7): NAGVMQNPRHLVRRRGQEARLRCSPMKGHSHVYWYRQLPEEGLKFMVYLQKENIIDESGMPKERFSAEFPKEGPSILRIQQVVRGDSAAYFCASSRDSTYEQYFGPGTRLTVT.

The chain uses TRBV18 and TRBJ1-1, with D possibly being TRBD1 (6 bases). The length of the CDR3 is 15 residues. Deletions cut 3 bases from V and 6 bases from J, with 17 bases between. Looked up from germline, CDR1 is KGHSH and CDR2 is LQKENI. In DNA, the CDR3 is TGTGCCAGCTCACCTTGGAGGGGGGTTGATTCTGAAGCTTTCTTT. Protein sequence: CASSPWRGVDSEAFF. Based on the CDR3 plus reference TRBV18 and TRBJ1-1, the full variable domain is NAGVMQNPRHLVRRRGQEARLRCSPMKGHSHVYWYRQLPEEGLKFMVYLQKENIIDESGMPKERFSAEFPKEGPSILRIQQVVRGDSAAYFCASSPWRGVDSEAFFGQGTRLTVV.

There are a few counts of this clone. This chain connects TRBV4-1 to TRBJ1-2, with D tentatively TRBD1 (5 bases). V was clipped by 5 bases and J by 2 bases, with 9 bases between them. This CDR3 contains 13 residues. CDR1 MGHRA and CDR2 YSYEKL come from the germline V gene. CDR3 DNA sequence: TGCGCCAGCAGCTCACAGGAAAACTATGGCTACACCTTC. This sequence encodes CASSSQENYGYTF.

This rearrangement joins TRBV5-1 to TRBJ2-6, with D possibly being TRBD1 or TRBD2 (5 bases each). Germline CDR1 is SGHRS and CDR2 is YFSETQ. The germline V and J ends were trimmed by 7 bases and 0 bases, with 5 bases remaining between them. The CDR3 runs to 13 residues. In DNA, the CDR3 is TGCGCCAGCGGGGGCTCTGGGGCCAACGTCCTGACTTTC. Its translation is CASGGSGANVLTF.

This sequence joins TRBV9 and TRBJ2-2; 7 bases match TRBD1. Trimming took 0 bases from V and 7 from J; bases not matched to a gene: 15. There are 18 residues in the CDR3. Germline CDR1 and CDR2: SGDLS and YYNGEE. CDR3 coding DNA: TGTGCCAGCAGCGTAGACTCCCCGCTAACAGGGGCGATCGGGGAGCTGTTTTTT. It is translated as CASSVDSPLTGAIGELFF.

V and J are TRBV5-1 and TRBJ2-7; D is possibly TRBD1 (5 bases). The CDR3 contains 15 residues. Germline V gene sequence: CDR1 SGHRS, CDR2 YFSETQ. The V end lost 3 bases, the J end lost 2 bases, and 15 bases lay between the germline ends. This CDR3 reads CASSYSWSGTYEQYF. In DNA, the CDR3 is TGCGCCAGCAGCTATAGTTGGTCAGGGACCTACGAGCAGTACTTC.

J is TRBJ2-3 and V is TRBV5-1; 8 bases agree with TRBD2. CDR3 size: 15 residues. Germline-derived CDR1 and CDR2 are SGHRS and YFSETQ. Trimming took 4 bases from V and 1 from J; bases not matched to a gene: 5. CDR3 coding DNA: TGCGCCAGCAGCCCTCTAGCGGGTCGCACAGATACGCAGTATTTT. Translating it yields CASSPLAGRTDTQYF.

The genes are TRBV27 and TRBJ1-5; D call uncertain. The CDR3 is 14 residues long. Germline-derived CDR1 and CDR2 are MNHEY and SMNVEV (reference sequence). The germline V and J ends were trimmed by 2 bases and 3 bases, with 8 bases remaining between them. The chain's CDR3 is CASSLTRDNQPQHF. The CDR3 bases are TGTGCCAGCAGTTTAACTCGCGACAATCAGCCCCAGCATTTT.